This T cell receptor beta chain was sequenced in a study of control samples from healthy donors and cancer patients. Germline loops: CDR1 SGHNT, CDR2 YENEEA. Trimming left V 5 bases short and J 1 base short, with 8 bases between. The CDR3 length is 13 residues. Sequencing was performed with immunoSEQ multiplex PCR; in TCRdb, only in-frame clones are kept and a portion is missing. The sample shows some 120,000 clones, around 93% of them seen only once. What was sequenced was blood. The sequence was collected from a man aged 18-30 years in good health. V and J are TRBV11-3 and TRBJ1-1; unclear D gene. The CDR3 DNA reads TGTGCCAGCAGCATTAATAGGAACACTGAAGCTTTCTTT. This translates into CASSINRNTEAFF.